Listed here are 21 T cell receptor beta chains from one sample, sequenced in a study of blood T cell repertoires in COVID-19. Repertoires were generated with immunoSEQ multiplex PCR, while TCRdb's copy carries only in-frame clones and drops some. The sample lists about 210,000 clones, around 82% occurring once. Sequences were obtained from PBMCs or T cells enriched from blood (not recorded which). These receptors all stem from a man younger than 45 with acute COVID-19.

This chain connects TRBV7-3 to TRBJ2-3; perhaps TRBD2 as D (7 bases). The V end was cut by 1 base, the J end by 4 bases, with 12 bases between. Germline assignment: CDR1 SGHTA and CDR2 FQGTGA. The CDR3 has 15 amino acids. CDR3 sequence: CASSLNGGGADTQYF. The CDR3 DNA sequence: TGTGCCAGCAGCTTAAATGGCGGGGGCGCAGATACGCAGTATTTT.

This clone showed up just a few times. The chain's CDR3 is CAWSPGQGGSPLHF. The CDR3 DNA reads TGTGCCTGGAGTCCAGGACAGGGGGGTTCACCCCTCCACTTT. This sequence joins TRBV30 and TRBJ1-6, with 10 bases identical to TRBD1. Germline V CDR1 and CDR2: GTSNPN, SVGIG (reference sequence). There are 14 residues in the CDR3. Unmatched junction bases numbered 4, after V lost 2 bases and J lost 9 bases.

The chain carries TRBV9 and TRBJ1-3; D gene ambiguous. V lost 0 bases, J lost 2 bases, and 9 bases lay in between. This CDR3 has 15 residues. Germline CDR1 and CDR2: SGDLS and YYNGEE. Written as DNA, the CDR3 is TGTGCCAGCAGCGTAGGATTCACACCTGGAAACACCATATATTTT. The encoded protein is CASSVGFTPGNTIYF.

The chain is built from TRBV5-1 and TRBJ2-7; 16 bases are shared with TRBD2. The CDR3 contains 14 residues. Unmatched junction bases numbered 2, after V lost 4 bases and J lost 7 bases. Germline V gene lookup returns CDR1 SGHRS and CDR2 YFSETQ. CDR3 nucleotides: TGCGCCAGCAGCCCGGGACTAGCGGGGGGGGAGCAGTACTTC. This translates into CASSPGLAGGEQYF.

The chain links TRBV5-1 to TRBJ2-5; 10 bases map to TRBD2. The germline V gene encodes CDR1 SGHRS and CDR2 YFSETQ. The CDR3 consists of 16 residues. Unmatched junction bases numbered 6, after V lost 0 bases and J lost 4 bases. The CDR3 here is CASSLEPAGGPETQYF. For the CDR3, the DNA is TGCGCCAGCAGCTTGGAGCCAGCGGGGGGGCCAGAGACCCAGTACTTC.

This chain uses TRBV19 with TRBJ2-3; 7 positions match TRBD1. Germline V gives CDR1 LNHDA, CDR2 SQIVND (reference sequence). V trimming: 5 bases; J trimming: 1 base; junction bases outside the gene matches: 3. CDR3 length equals 14 residues. The CDR3: CASSFGQGTDTQYF. CDR3 sequence (DNA): TGTGCCAGTAGTTTTGGACAGGGCACAGATACGCAGTATTTT.

This chain links TRBV6-5 with TRBJ1-6; D remains unclear. Trimming cost V 8 bases and J 7 bases, with 9 bases left between them. The germline V gene encodes CDR1 MNHEY and CDR2 SVGAGI. The CDR3 has 12 residues. The CDR3 is CASDRSNSPLHF. Written as DNA, the CDR3 is TGTGCCAGCGACCGTAGCAATTCACCCCTCCACTTT.

The chain carries TRBV5-1 and TRBJ1-1, with D hard to call. From germline, CDR1 is SGHRS and CDR2 YFSETQ. This CDR3 contains 11 residues. Trimming removed 3 bases at V and 6 bases at J, with 6 bases between. This CDR3 reads CASSSRAEAFF. The CDR3 nucleotides read TGCGCCAGCAGCTCTCGTGCTGAAGCTTTCTTT.

This chain connects TRBV27 to TRBJ2-1; D may be TRBD2 (6 bases). Trimming shortened V by 6 bases and J by 2 bases, and 8 bases separated the two germline ends. The germline V gene encodes CDR1 MNHEY and CDR2 SMNVEV (reference sequence). The CDR3 is 13 residues long. The CDR3 sequence: CASRAGPYNEQFF. The CDR3 DNA sequence: TGTGCCAGCAGAGCGGGTCCCTACAATGAGCAGTTCTTC.

The chain carries TRBV2 and TRBJ2-3, with TRBD1 matching 7 bases. The germline V gene has CDR1 SNHLY and CDR2 FYNNEI. The CDR3 is 15 residues long. V gave up 6 bases and J gave up 8 bases; unmatched junction bases: 14. The CDR3 here is CASRTQTGERATQYF. In nucleotides, the CDR3 is TGTGCCAGCAGGACCCAAACAGGGGAACGAGCTACGCAGTATTTT.

The V call is TRBV4-2, the J call TRBJ2-5; D possibly corresponds to TRBD1 (6 bases). With 4 bases removed from V and 2 bases from J, the gap between germline ends came to 11 bases. Per germline, CDR1 LGHNA and CDR2 YNFKEQ. The CDR3 contains 14 residues. Here the CDR3 DNA reads TGTGCCAGCAGCCTCGGGACACTGCAAGAGACCCAGTACTTC. Amino acid sequence: CASSLGTLQETQYF.

V is TRBV11-1 and J is TRBJ2-1, with TRBD1 matching 11 bases. CDR3 length: 15 residues. The germline gives CDR1 SGHAT, CDR2 FQDESV (reference sequence). V dropped 3 bases and J dropped 8; count of bases not matched to a gene: 6. CDR3 sequence (DNA): TGTGCCAGCAGCTTGCCGGACAGGGGGCTTTATGAGCAGTTCTTC. This gives the protein CASSLPDRGLYEQFF.

V gene TRBV5-1 combines with J gene TRBJ2-5; 10 positions agree with TRBD2. CDR1 and CDR2 (germline): SGHRS, YFSETQ. This CDR3 contains 13 residues. The V segment lost 6 bases and the J segment 5 bases; nucleotides outside the gene matches: 4. The CDR3 reads CASTELAGETQYF. CDR3 nucleotide sequence: TGCGCCAGCACTGAACTAGCGGGGGAGACCCAGTACTTC.

V is TRBV5-6 and J is TRBJ2-1, with D possibly matching TRBD2 (6 bases). Germline V gene data show CDR1 as SGHDT and CDR2 as YYEEEE. This CDR3 is 13 amino acids long. V was trimmed by 3 bases and J by 7 bases, leaving 11 bases between them. Here the CDR3 reads CASSSTSFNEQFF. The CDR3 DNA reads as TGTGCCAGCAGCTCCACTAGCTTTAATGAGCAGTTCTTC.

The rearrangement joins TRBV19 to TRBJ1-2, with 8 bases lining up with TRBD1. V was pared by 4 bases and J by 0 bases, with 13 bases of the junction left unmatched. Germline V gives CDR1 LNHDA, CDR2 SQIVND (reference sequence). This CDR3 region has 18 residues. The CDR3 sequence: CASSTRTGTLQANYGYTF. The CDR3, as DNA: TGTGCCAGTAGTACGAGGACAGGGACCCTCCAAGCTAACTATGGCTACACCTTC.

As to this clone: This same CDR3 is encoded by further DNA sequences in the sample. The gene calls are TRBV19 and TRBJ1-3; no firm D call. The CDR3 contains 16 residues. The germline CDR1 and CDR2 sequences are LNHDA and SQIVND (reference sequence). V lost 2 bases to trimming and J lost 0 bases, with 11 bases between them. For the CDR3, the DNA is TGTGCCAGTAGTATAAACCCAGGCAACTCTGGAAACACCATATATTTT. Its protein product is CASSINPGNSGNTIYF.

The rearrangement joins TRBV6-1 to TRBJ1-1; a possible D gene is TRBD1 (6 bases). The CDR3 loop spans 13 amino acids. CDR1 and CDR2 from the germline V gene are MNHNS and SASEGT. Trimming took off 5 bases at V and 4 bases at J, with 11 bases between the two ends. The CDR3 loop reads CASSSFRGTEAFF. The CDR3 region has the DNA TGTGCCAGCAGTTCCTTCAGGGGCACTGAAGCTTTCTTT.

This rearrangement joins TRBV6-6 to TRBJ1-1, with D possibly being TRBD1 (6 bases). Germline CDR1 reads MNHNY; CDR2 reads SVGAGI (reference sequence). V dropped 0 bases and J dropped 4 bases, with 12 bases sitting between them. The CDR3 sequence is 15 residues long. CDR3: CASSYSQGMGTEAFF. DNA of the CDR3: TGTGCCAGCAGTTACTCGCAGGGGATGGGCACTGAAGCTTTCTTT.

V and J are TRBV2 and TRBJ2-5; perhaps TRBD1 as D (5 bases). The CDR3 spans 16 residues. The germline V gene encodes CDR1 SNHLY and CDR2 FYNNEI. V was clipped by 2 bases and J by 5 bases, with 18 bases between them. Here the CDR3 reads CASSEIGATDSETQYF. CDR3 nucleotide sequence: TGTGCCAGCAGTGAAATAGGAGCGACAGACTCGGAGACCCAGTACTTC.

This chain links TRBV18 with TRBJ2-1, with a weak D call TRBD1 (5 bases). From germline, CDR1 is KGHSH and CDR2 LQKENI. V gave up 0 bases and J gave up 9 bases, with 18 bases separating them. The CDR3 length is 16 residues. The CDR3 nucleotides read TGTGCCAGCTCACCACCCCCAGGGTGGGGTAATCGTGAGCAGTTCTTC. As protein: CASSPPPGWGNREQFF.

The rearrangement links TRBV5-4 to TRBJ1-1; D is unresolved. The CDR3 contains 13 residues. CDR1 is SGHNT, CDR2 YYREEE, per germline (reference sequence). Trimming shortened V by 0 bases and J by 6 bases, and 9 bases separated the two germline ends. The CDR3 DNA reads TGTGCCAGCAGCTTGGATGCGGTTTCTGAAGCTTTCTTT. Translating gives CASSLDAVSEAFF.